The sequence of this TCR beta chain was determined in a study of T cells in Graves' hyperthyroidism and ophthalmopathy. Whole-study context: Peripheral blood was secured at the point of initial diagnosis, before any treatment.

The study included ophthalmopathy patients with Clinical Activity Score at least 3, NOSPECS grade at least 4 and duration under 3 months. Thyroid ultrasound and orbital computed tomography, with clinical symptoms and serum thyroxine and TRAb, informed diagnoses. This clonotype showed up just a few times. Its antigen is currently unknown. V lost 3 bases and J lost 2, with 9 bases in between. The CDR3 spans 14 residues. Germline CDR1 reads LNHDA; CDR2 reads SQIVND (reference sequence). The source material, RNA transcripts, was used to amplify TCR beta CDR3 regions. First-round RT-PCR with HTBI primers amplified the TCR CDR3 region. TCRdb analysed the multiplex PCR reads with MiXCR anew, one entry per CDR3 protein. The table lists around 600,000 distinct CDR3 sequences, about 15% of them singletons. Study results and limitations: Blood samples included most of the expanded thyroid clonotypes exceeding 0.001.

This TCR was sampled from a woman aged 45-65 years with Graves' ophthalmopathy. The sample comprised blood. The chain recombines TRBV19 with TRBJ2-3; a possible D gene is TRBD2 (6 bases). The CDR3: CASSMGLFTDTQYF. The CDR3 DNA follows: TGTGCCAGTAGTATGGGACTTTTCACAGATACGCAGTATTTT.